This record covers a single TCR beta chain. Per the authors' pipeline: Estimates of nucleated cell counts were drawn from the amplification of reference gene primers. Method: immunoSEQ multiplex PCR; TCRdb's copy keeps in-frame clones and lacks some. The DNA gave D and trimming, while V, J and clone size come from that table. Of around 310,000 clones listed, over 75% are singletons. The data were obtained in a study of blood T cell repertoires in COVID-19. For the study at large: Spain, Italy and the United States supplied samples that represented acute and convalescent COVID-19. Nucleic acid was either cDNA or gDNA, and it came from T cells, B-cell-depleted T cells, or PBMCs.

The J segment lost 11 bases and the V segment lost 5 bases, leaving 18 bases of the junction unmatched. The germline V gene encodes CDR1 MNHNY and CDR2 SVGAGI (reference sequence). The CDR3 contains 17 residues. The origin of this receptor is a woman in her 50s with active or convalescent COVID-19. The gene calls are TRBV6-6 and TRBJ1-6; 7 bases are shared with TRBD1. The specimen sequenced was peripheral blood. The CDR3: CASSPTRNGARGPPLHF. The CDR3 DNA reads TGTGCCAGCAGTCCCACGAGGAACGGGGCGAGGGGGCCACCCCTCCACTTT.